This T cell receptor (beta chain) was obtained from a study of neoadjuvant anti-PD-1 for oral cavity cancer. Study-level information: Around day 43, patients without progression received a fourth nivolumab dose before surgery. Study outcomes and limitations: Pretreatment Treg/Th17 ratio correlated inversely with post-treatment tumor clonality.

Profiled with immunoSEQ multiplex PCR; TCRdb holds only in-frame clones, not every one. The sample carries more than 13,000 clones, roughly 74% recorded once. Time point indicated: after neoadjuvant nivolumab, at surgical resection. Cohort: HPV-negative, locally advanced oral cavity squamous cell carcinoma patients. Blood cells were analyzed directly, without culture or expansion. On this clone: Its matching antigen is unknown.

Deletions cut 4 bases from V and 7 bases from J, with 7 bases between. The CDR3 totals 12 residues. Germline V gene data show CDR1 as PRHDT and CDR2 as FYEKMQ (reference sequence). J is TRBJ2-2 and V is TRBV13; possibly TRBD2 for D (5 bases). The material sequenced was PBMCs, taken after nivolumab (anti-PD-1) treatment. This clonotype originated in a person aged 35-80 years with oral cavity squamous cell carcinoma. The CDR3 spells CASSSGGGELFF. CDR3 DNA sequence: TGTGCCAGCAGCTCAGGAGGCGGGGAGCTGTTTTTT.